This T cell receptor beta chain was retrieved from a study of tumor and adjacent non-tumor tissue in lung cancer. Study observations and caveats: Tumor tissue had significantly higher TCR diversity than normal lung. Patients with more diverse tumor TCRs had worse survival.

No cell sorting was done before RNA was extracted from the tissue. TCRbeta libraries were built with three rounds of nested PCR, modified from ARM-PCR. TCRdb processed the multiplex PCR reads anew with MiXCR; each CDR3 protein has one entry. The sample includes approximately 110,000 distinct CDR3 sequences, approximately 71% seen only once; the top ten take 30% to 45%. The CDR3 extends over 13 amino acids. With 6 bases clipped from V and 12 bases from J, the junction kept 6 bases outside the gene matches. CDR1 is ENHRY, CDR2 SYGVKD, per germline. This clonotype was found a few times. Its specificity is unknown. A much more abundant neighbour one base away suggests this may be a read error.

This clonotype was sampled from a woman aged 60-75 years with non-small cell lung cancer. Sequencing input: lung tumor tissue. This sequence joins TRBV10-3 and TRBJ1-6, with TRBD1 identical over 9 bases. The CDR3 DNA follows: TGTGCCATCAGAAGGGACAGGGACTTACCCCTCCACTTT. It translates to CAIRRDRDLPLHF.